Below, one T cell receptor (beta chain) is given with its context. In this sample, this clonotype turned up a few times. The antigen this receptor binds is unknown. No clone much larger than this one lies a single base away; base qualities are absent. The receptor library was made with PCR. The sequencer listed for this sample is Illumina HiSeq 2500. TCR library preparation used molecular barcoding, with unique molecular identifiers applied to normalize quantification of the TCRbeta repertoire. TCRdb reprocessing: public reads trimmed at Q25 with fastp, clones called with MiXCR, in-frame beta chains kept. Rows with one shared CDR3 protein collapse into an entry with the most common genes and DNA. The sample table records approximately 400,000 distinct CDR3 sequences; 15% to 20% of these occur just once. The ten top clones hold under 30% of the sample. Interpreted using the paper, the treatment or condition label stands for: allogeneic hematopoietic cell transplantation with graft depleted of TCRalphabeta T cells and CD19 B cells. Transplant recipients were children who received TCRalphabeta/CD19-depleted allogeneic hematopoietic cell grafts.

This record comes from a study of T-cell reconstitution after alpha-beta-depleted transplantation in children (TCRdb year 2016). In terms of the full investigation: Using TCR repertoire profiling, the study followed T-cell immune reconstitution in a quantitative way in children after TCRalphabeta/CD19-depleted allogeneic hematopoietic cell transplantation.

Overall study results and their limits: In some patients, the high TCRbeta diversity seen at day 60 was put down to recipient T cells and intrathymic progenitors that had survived conditioning. Over subsequent months, a decline in hyperexpanded clone frequencies was noted, and after one year, T-cell counts and TCRbeta diversity were mostly ascribed to newly produced T cells. The apparently early alphabetaT-cell count recovery about two months after transplant was reportedly dependent on only several hundred rapidly expanded clones derived from non-depleted graft cells.

This sequence was found in a boy in the first two years of life who had a stem cell transplant for Wiskott-Aldrich syndrome, so the T cells may come from the graft donor. Sample: PBMCs, mostly from graft donor cells, taken 360 days after TCRalphabeta/CD19-depleted stem cell transplant.

The nucleotide sequence is TGCGCCAGCAGCTTGGGGACAGATTCCTACGAGCAGTACTTC. Its protein product is CASSLGTDSYEQYF. In this chain, TRBV5-1 is recombined with TRBJ2-7; D gene: possibly TRBD1, on 6 matching bases. CDR1 SGHRS and CDR2 YFSETQ are derived from the germline V gene. Its CDR3 holds 14 amino acids, cysteine through phenylalanine. Just the 42-base CDR3 DNA is kept, in frame starting at base 1. V is cut by 0 bases and J by 1 base, and the space between the germline ends is 8 bases.